This T cell receptor (beta chain) originates from a study of T cells in Graves' hyperthyroidism and ophthalmopathy. CDR1 SGHTA and CDR2 FQGTGA come from the germline V gene. This CDR3 has 14 amino acids. Trimming cost V 2 bases and J 6 bases, with 11 bases left between them. Amplification yielded TCR beta CDR3 regions, with RNA transcripts as the source. An initial round of RT-PCR targeting the TCR CDR3 relied on the HTBI primer set. TCRdb called the multiplex PCR reads again in MiXCR, with one record for every CDR3 protein. This table holds nearly 110,000 distinct CDR3 sequences, approximately 15% found once. This clonotype has at least ten counts. These patients, aged 18 to 65, had recently diagnosed hyperthyroidism lasting under 2 months.

The sequenced sample was blood. The J gene is TRBJ2-1, the V gene TRBV7-3, with unresolved D. The sequence derives from a woman between 50 and 59 years old with Graves' hyperthyroidism. The CDR3 nucleotides are TGTGCCAGCAGCTTAGAAGGCTATAGCAATGAGCAGTTCTTC. This codes for CASSLEGYSNEQFF.